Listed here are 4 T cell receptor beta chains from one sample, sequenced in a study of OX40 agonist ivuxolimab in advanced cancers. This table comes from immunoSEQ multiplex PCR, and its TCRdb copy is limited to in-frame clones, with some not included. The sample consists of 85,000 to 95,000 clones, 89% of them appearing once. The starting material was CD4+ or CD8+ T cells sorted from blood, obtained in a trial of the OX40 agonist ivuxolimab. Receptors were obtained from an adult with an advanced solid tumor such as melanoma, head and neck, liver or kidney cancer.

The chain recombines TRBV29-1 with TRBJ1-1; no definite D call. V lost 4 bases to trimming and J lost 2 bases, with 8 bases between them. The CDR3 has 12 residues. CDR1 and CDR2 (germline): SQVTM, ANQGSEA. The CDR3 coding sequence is TGCAGCGTTGCAAAAGTAAACACTGAAGCTTTCTTT. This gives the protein CSVAKVNTEAFF.

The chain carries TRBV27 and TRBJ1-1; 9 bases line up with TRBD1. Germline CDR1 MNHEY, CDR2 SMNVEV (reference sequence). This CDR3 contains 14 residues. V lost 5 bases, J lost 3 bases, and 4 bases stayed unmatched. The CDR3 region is CASSVRDRDTEAFF. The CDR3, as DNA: TGTGCCAGCAGTGTCCGGGACAGGGACACTGAAGCTTTCTTT.

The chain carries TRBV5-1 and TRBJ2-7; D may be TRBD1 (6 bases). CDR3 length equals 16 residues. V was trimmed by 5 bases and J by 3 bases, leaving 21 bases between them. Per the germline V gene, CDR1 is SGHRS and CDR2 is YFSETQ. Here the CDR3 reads CASSYRNSGDLYEQYF. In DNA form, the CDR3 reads TGCGCCAGCAGTTATAGAAATTCAGGGGACCTCTACGAGCAGTACTTC.

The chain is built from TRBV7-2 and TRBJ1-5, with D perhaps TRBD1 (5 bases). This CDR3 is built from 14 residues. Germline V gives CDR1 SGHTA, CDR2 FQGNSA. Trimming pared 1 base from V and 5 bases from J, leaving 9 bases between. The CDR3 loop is CASSLVQGDQPQHF. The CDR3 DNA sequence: TGTGCCAGCAGCTTAGTTCAGGGTGATCAGCCCCAGCATTTT.